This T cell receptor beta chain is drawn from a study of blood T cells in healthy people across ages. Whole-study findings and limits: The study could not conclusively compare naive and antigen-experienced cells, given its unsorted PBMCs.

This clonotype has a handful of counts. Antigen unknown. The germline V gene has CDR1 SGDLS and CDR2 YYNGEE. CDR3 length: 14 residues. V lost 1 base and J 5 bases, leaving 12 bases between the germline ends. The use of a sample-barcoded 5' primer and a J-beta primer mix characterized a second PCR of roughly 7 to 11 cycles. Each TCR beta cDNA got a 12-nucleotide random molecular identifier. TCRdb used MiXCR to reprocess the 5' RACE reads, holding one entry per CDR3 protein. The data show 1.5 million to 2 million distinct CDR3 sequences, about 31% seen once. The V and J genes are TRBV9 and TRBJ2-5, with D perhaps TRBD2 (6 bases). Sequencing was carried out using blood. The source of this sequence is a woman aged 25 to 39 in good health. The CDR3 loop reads CASSVNPGVETQYF. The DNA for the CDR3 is TGTGCCAGCAGCGTAAACCCGGGGGTCGAGACCCAGTACTTC.